These T cell receptor beta chains were read from a single sample in a study of blood T cell repertoires in COVID-19. Data came from immunoSEQ multiplex PCR; TCRdb stores just in-frame clones and leaves some out. The profile shows fewer than 200,000 clones, roughly four fifths of them singletons. Sequenced sample: peripheral blood. The source of these receptors is a woman between 35 and 50 years old with COVID-19, enrolled during active disease. CDR3s include the opening cysteine and the closing phenylalanine or tryptophan. A D gene is named only where the DNA matches it firmly. A row's size may be missing; if present it is once, few, many or a size class.

>TRBV12-3/TRBV12-4|TRBD1|TRBJ2-1|13|-
TGTGCCAGGGACAGGGAATTTTGCAATGAGCAGTTCTTC
CARDREFCNEQFF
>TRBV20-1|TRBD1|TRBJ2-7|11|once
TGCAGTGCTCGAGGGGGCTGGGAGCAGTACTTC
CSARGGWEQYF
>TRBV30|TRBD1|TRBJ2-5|15|-
TGTGCCTGGAACCCTGGGACAGGGGTTTACGAGACCCAGTACTTC
CAWNPGTGVYETQYF
>TRBV15|TRBD1|TRBJ2-5|18|-
TGTGCCACCAGCAGAGCCCGGACAGGGGGCCCCATATTTGAGACCCAGTACTTC
CATSRARTGGPIFETQYF
>TRBV7-7|TRBD2|TRBJ2-5|15|-
TGTGCTAGCAGCCAACTAGCGGGGGCACAAGAGACCCAGTACTTC
CASSQLAGAQETQYF
>TRBV27|TRBD1|TRBJ1-5|15|-
TGTGCCAGCAGCCGGATGGACAGGGGTGGCCAGCCCCAGCATTTT
CASSRMDRGGQPQHF
>TRBV7-9|TRBD2|TRBJ2-1|17|-
TGTGCCAGCAGCGGAGGGACTAGCGGGAGTTCCTACAATGAGCAGTTCTTC
CASSGGTSGSSYNEQFF
>TRBV19|TRBD1|TRBJ2-2|18|-
TGTGCCAGTTCCCAATGGCAGGGGGCTACCTCGAACACCGGGGAGCTGTTTTTT
CASSQWQGATSNTGELFF
>TRBV30|-|TRBJ2-3|14|-
TGTGCCTGGAGTAAGATAGGGGGCACAGATACGCAGTATTTT
CAWSKIGGTDTQYF
>TRBV5-1|TRBD1|TRBJ2-7|14|-
TGCGCCAGCAGCTTGGCAGGGGGACCCTACGAGCAGTACTTC
CASSLAGGPYEQYF
>TRBV29-1|-|TRBJ2-1|13|-
TGCAGCGTTGAAGATCAGGGGCGGGATGAGCAGTTCTTC
CSVEDQGRDEQFF
>TRBV29-1|-|TRBJ1-2|13|-
TGCAGCGCTCGAGGGCCCTTATCCTATGGCTACACCTTC
CSARGPLSYGYTF
>TRBV23-1|TRBD1|TRBJ1-5|16|-
TGCGCCAGCAGGTGGGACAGGGCTTATAGCAATCAGCCCCAGCATTTT
CASRWDRAYSNQPQHF
>TRBV4-2|TRBD2|TRBJ2-5|15|-
TGTGCCAGCAGCCAAGAGCGGGGGGGCCAAGAGACCCAGTACTTC
CASSQERGGQETQYF